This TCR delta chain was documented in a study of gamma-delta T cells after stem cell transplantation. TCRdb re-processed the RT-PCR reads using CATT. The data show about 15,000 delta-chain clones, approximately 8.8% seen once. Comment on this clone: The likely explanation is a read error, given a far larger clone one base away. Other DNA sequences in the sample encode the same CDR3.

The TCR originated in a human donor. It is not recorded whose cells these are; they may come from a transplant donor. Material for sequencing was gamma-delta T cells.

The CDR3 reads CALGEISYPLLLGDTLGKLIF. The CDR3, as DNA: TGTGCTCTTGGGGAAATTTCCTACCCCCTCCTATTGGGGGATACGCTGGGTAAACTCATCTTT. The chain combines TRDV1 with TRDJ1; 11 bases map to TRDD3. The V gene's germline CDR1 is TSWWSYY and CDR2 QGS. Trimming cost V 2 bases and J 7 bases; bases outside gene matches: 24. CDR3 size: 21 residues.